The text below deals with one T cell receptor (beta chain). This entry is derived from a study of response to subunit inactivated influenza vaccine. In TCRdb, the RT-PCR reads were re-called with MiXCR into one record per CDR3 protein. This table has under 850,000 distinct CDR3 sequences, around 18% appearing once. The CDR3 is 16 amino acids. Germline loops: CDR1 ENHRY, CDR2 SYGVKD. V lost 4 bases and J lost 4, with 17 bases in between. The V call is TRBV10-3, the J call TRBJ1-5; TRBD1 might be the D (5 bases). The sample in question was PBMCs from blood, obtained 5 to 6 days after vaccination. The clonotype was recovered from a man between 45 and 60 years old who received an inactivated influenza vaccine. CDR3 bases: TGTGCCATCAGTGGGGGTGGCAGGGAGAGGAATCAGCCCCAGCATTTT. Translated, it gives CAISGGGRERNQPQHF.